Listed below are T cell receptor beta chains from one sample, sequenced in a study of T cells in Graves' hyperthyroidism and ophthalmopathy. Each CDR3 protein is one row after TCRdb ran MiXCR on the multiplex PCR reads. Among about 350,000 distinct CDR3 sequences listed, approximately 19% were seen once. Sequencing was done on a sample of blood. These receptors were obtained from a woman in her late teens or twenties with Graves' hyperthyroidism. Both conserved end residues are part of each CDR3. A D gene is named only where the DNA matches it firmly. For some rows the clone size is stated as once, few or many, or as a class when expanded; others skip it.

D gene,J gene,clone size,V gene,CDR3 protein,CDR3 DNA
TRBD1,TRBJ2-2,NA,TRBV20-1,CSAGPRGHYTGELFF,TGCAGTGCTGGCCCCAGGGGGCATTATACCGGGGAGCTGTTTTTT
NA,TRBJ1-2,once,TRBV29-1,CSVPDRLYGYTF,TGCAGCGTGCCAGACAGGTTATATGGCTACACCTTC
TRBD2,TRBJ2-5,NA,TRBV5-1,CASSRRGDPQETQYF,TGCGCCAGCAGCCGGCGGGGGGACCCCCAGGAGACCCAGTACTTC
NA,TRBJ1-2,NA,TRBV12-3/TRBV12-4,CASSSSGDNGYTF,TGTGCCAGCAGTTCCTCAGGGGATAATGGCTACACCTTC
NA,TRBJ2-6,few,TRBV18,CASSPLLQGPRSGANVLTF,TGTGCCAGCTCACCGTTACTACAGGGACCCCGCTCTGGGGCCAACGTCCTGACTTTC
TRBD2,TRBJ2-4,many,TRBV2,CASSPGRAGGEDIQYF,TGTGCCAGCAGCCCCGGGAGAGCGGGGGGGGAGGACATTCAGTACTTC
NA,TRBJ1-2,few,TRBV3-1,CASSQDIGGRAYGYTF,TGTGCCAGCAGCCAAGATATAGGGGGACGGGCCTATGGCTACACCTTC
NA,TRBJ2-7,many,TRBV2,CASSEEGDQYF,TGTGCCAGCAGTGAAGAGGGTGACCAGTACTTC
NA,TRBJ1-5,NA,TRBV6-1,CASSESGYQPQHF,TGTGCCAGCAGTGAATCAGGGTACCAGCCCCAGCATTTT
NA,TRBJ2-3,many,TRBV12-3/TRBV12-4,CASSFRGTDTQYF,TGTGCCAGCAGTTTCCGGGGCACAGATACGCAGTATTTT
NA,TRBJ1-1,many,TRBV12-3/TRBV12-4,CASSLRETNTEAFF,TGTGCCAGCAGTTTAAGAGAGACGAACACTGAAGCTTTCTTT
NA,TRBJ1-1,many,TRBV6-1,CASSEGPWGMGTEAFF,TGTGCCAGCAGTGAAGGTCCGTGGGGGATGGGAACTGAAGCTTTCTTT
TRBD1,TRBJ1-2,many,TRBV28,CASSLQRTGLGYTF,TGTGCCAGCAGTCTCCAGAGGACAGGGCTTGGCTACACCTTC
NA,TRBJ2-4,many,TRBV15,CATSNGGLAKNIQYF,TGTGCCACCAGCAATGGCGGTTTAGCCAAAAACATTCAGTACTTC
TRBD1,TRBJ1-3,few,TRBV7-8,CASILTGGPGNTIYF,TGTGCCAGCATACTAACAGGGGGACCTGGAAACACCATATATTTT
NA,TRBJ2-5,many,TRBV27,CASSWTKKETQYF,TGTGCCAGCAGTTGGACAAAGAAAGAGACCCAGTACTTC
TRBD2,TRBJ2-5,NA,TRBV3-1,CASSQGRGGQETQYF,TGTGCCAGCAGCCAAGGCCGGGGGGGGCAAGAGACCCAGTACTTC
NA,TRBJ2-2,many,TRBV6-5,CASIKTPRWNTGELFF,TGTGCCAGCATTAAGACCCCTCGGTGGAACACCGGGGAGCTGTTTTTT
NA,TRBJ2-2,many,TRBV7-2,CASTPWAGTGELFF,TGTGCCAGCACCCCCTGGGCTGGCACCGGGGAGCTGTTTTTT
NA,TRBJ1-1,many,TRBV12-3/TRBV12-4,CASSLARPTEAFF,TGTGCCAGCAGTTTAGCTCGCCCCACTGAAGCTTTCTTT
NA,TRBJ2-2,few,TRBV30,CAWSPQWDSHTGELFF,TGTGCCTGGAGTCCCCAATGGGACTCCCACACCGGGGAGCTGTTTTTT
TRBD1,TRBJ1-1,few,TRBV2,CASTPTWGQGNTEAFF,TGTGCCAGCACCCCTACTTGGGGACAGGGGAACACTGAAGCTTTCTTT
NA,TRBJ1-1,many,TRBV28,CASRGPNTEAFF,TGTGCCAGCAGGGGACCGAACACTGAAGCTTTCTTT
NA,TRBJ1-2,NA,TRBV3-1,CASSYVTGYNGYTF,TGTGCCAGCAGCTATGTAACAGGGTACAATGGCTACACCTTC